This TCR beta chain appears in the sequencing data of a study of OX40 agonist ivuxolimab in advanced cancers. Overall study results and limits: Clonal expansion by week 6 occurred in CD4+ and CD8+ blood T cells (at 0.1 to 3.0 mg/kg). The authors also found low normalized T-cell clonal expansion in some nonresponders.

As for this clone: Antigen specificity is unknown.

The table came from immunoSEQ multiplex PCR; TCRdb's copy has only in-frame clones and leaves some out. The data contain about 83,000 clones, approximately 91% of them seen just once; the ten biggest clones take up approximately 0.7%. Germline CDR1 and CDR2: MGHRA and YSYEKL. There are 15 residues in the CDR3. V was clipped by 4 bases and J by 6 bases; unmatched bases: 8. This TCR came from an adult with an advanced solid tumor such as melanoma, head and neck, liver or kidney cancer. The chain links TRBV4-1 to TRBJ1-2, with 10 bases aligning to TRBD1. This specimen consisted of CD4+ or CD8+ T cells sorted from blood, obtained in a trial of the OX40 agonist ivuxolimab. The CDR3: CASSRGQGIQDGYTF. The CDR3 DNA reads TGCGCCAGCAGCCGGGGACAGGGGATTCAGGATGGCTACACCTTC.